These 28 T cell receptor beta chains were sequenced from one sample in a study of shared clonotypes between healthy human individuals. Only in-frame clones appear in the TCRdb table, and some are missing; sequencing was by immunoSEQ multiplex PCR. The table records hundreds of thousands of clones, approximately 92% of them present only once. Terminally differentiated effector memory CD45RA+ cells were left out of the naive CD8 fraction, which was CD45RO-negative and positively selected for CCR7. The sequenced material came from naive CD8+ T cells sorted from blood. The receptor set was obtained from a man aged 25-40 years in good health.

Points on this clone: No conserved phenylalanine or tryptophan ends this CDR3, so it is likely a read error. The limits of the CDR3 on the DNA are not certain, so only TCRdb's listed CDR3 is given. This rearrangement joins TRBV30 to TRBJ1-1; the table's D call TRBD1 went unverified against the DNA. Germline V gene sequence: CDR1 GTSNPN, CDR2 SVGIG (reference sequence). The CDR3 adds up to 11 amino acids, both ends counted. CDR3 loop: CAWSDLGGISV.

Turning to this clone: The same CDR3 also results from other DNA sequences found in this sample. V usage is TRBV7-9 and J usage is TRBJ2-7; D not certain. Between the trimmed V and J ends, which lost 0 bases and 5 bases, there was a span of 8 bases. The CDR3 totals 13 residues. CDR1 is SEHNR and CDR2 is FQNEAQ in the germline V gene (reference sequence). CDR3 loop: CASSLALVDEQYF. DNA of the CDR3: TGTGCCAGCAGCTTAGCCCTAGTGGACGAGCAGTACTTC. The variable domain in full, with the rest retrieved from reference TRBV7-9 and TRBJ2-7, is DTGVSQNPRHKITKRGQNVTFRCDPISEHNRLYWYRQTLGQGPEFLTYFQNEAQLEKSRLLSDRFSAERPKGSFSTLEIQRTEQGDSAMYLCASSLALVDEQYFGPGTRLTVT.

The chain joins TRBV7-9 to TRBJ2-1; D is possibly TRBD2 (6 bases). CDR3 length equals 15 residues. V dropped 5 bases and J dropped 4 bases, with 15 bases sitting between them. From germline, CDR1 is SEHNR and CDR2 FQNEAQ (reference sequence). Here the CDR3 reads CASSQGGMEYNEQFF. The CDR3 nucleotides read TGTGCCAGCAGCCAAGGCGGGATGGAATACAATGAGCAGTTCTTC.

The CDR3 DNA follows: TGCGCCAGCAGCCAAGAAGAGTTCTCCTACGAGCAGTACTTC. Translating it yields CASSQEEFSYEQYF. This chain joins TRBV4-1 and TRBJ2-7; D not certain. This CDR3 spans 14 amino acids. Between the trimmed V and J ends, which lost 0 bases and 0 bases, there was a span of 6 bases. Germline V gene data show CDR1 as MGHRA and CDR2 as YSYEKL.

This clone was seen at least ten times. In the same sample, other DNA sequences code for this CDR3. The chain couples TRBV27 to TRBJ2-7; D is undetermined. Per germline, CDR1 MNHEY and CDR2 SMNVEV (reference sequence). V dropped 5 bases and J dropped 0 bases, with 8 bases sitting between them. The CDR3 is 13 residues long. The CDR3 is CASSPISSYEQYF. In nucleotides, the CDR3 is TGTGCCAGCAGTCCGATAAGCTCCTACGAGCAGTACTTC.

The J gene is TRBJ1-3, the V gene TRBV11-2, with TRBD1 identical over 8 bases. Germline CDR1 SGHAT, CDR2 FQNNGV. V shed 7 bases, J shed 3 bases, and the junction held 5 bases outside the gene matches. This CDR3 spans 14 amino acids. CDR3 loop: CASNGQGLGNTIYF. The CDR3 DNA follows: TGTGCCAGCAACGGACAGGGCCTTGGAAACACCATATATTTT.

The gene calls are TRBV7-3 and TRBJ2-3, with 10 bases aligning to TRBD2. The CDR3 consists of 15 residues. Germline V gives CDR1 SGHTA, CDR2 FQGTGA. After removal of 5 bases from V and 4 bases from J, the junction contained 6 bases not matched to a gene. CDR3 DNA sequence: TGTGCCAGCAGCCCTAGCGGGAGTGGTGCAGATACGCAGTATTTT. Translating it yields CASSPSGSGADTQYF.

The table lists this clone with a count of one. The V gene is TRBV7-9, the J gene TRBJ2-1, with D uncertain. CDR3 length: 18 amino acids. Deletions cut 2 bases from V and 4 bases from J, with 21 bases between. In germline, CDR1 is SEHNR, CDR2 FQNEAQ (reference sequence). For the CDR3, the DNA is TGTGCCAGCAGCTTATCCTATCGACTTGAGCAGCATTACAATGAGCAGTTCTTC. Protein: CASSLSYRLEQHYNEQFF.

This chain links TRBV5-4 with TRBJ2-3; TRBD2 aligns across 11 bases. The trim removed 1 base at V and 1 base at J, leaving 8 bases unmatched. The germline gives CDR1 SGHNT, CDR2 YYREEE (reference sequence). This CDR3 is built from 18 residues. The CDR3 DNA follows: TGTGCCAGCAGCTTGAAACTAGCGGGAGTGGCTGGCACAGATACGCAGTATTTT. It codes for CASSLKLAGVAGTDTQYF.

V usage is TRBV10-3 and J usage is TRBJ2-2; possible D gene TRBD1, 5 bases. Germline CDR1 ENHRY, CDR2 SYGVKD. The CDR3 length is 16 residues. Trimming left V 0 bases short and J 2 bases short, with 10 bases between. CDR3 amino acids: CAISESVTVNTGELFF. Written as DNA, the CDR3 is TGTGCCATCAGTGAGTCTGTGACAGTCAACACCGGGGAGCTGTTTTTT.

The V gene is TRBV10-2, the J gene TRBJ2-3, with TRBD2 matching over 8 bases. The V gene end was trimmed by 8 bases and the J gene end by 3 bases; junction bases not matched to a gene: 4. Germline V CDR1 and CDR2: WSHSY, SAAADI. The CDR3 loop spans 13 amino acids. CDR3 coding DNA: TGCGCCAGCGTCGCTAGCGGGACAGATACGCAGTATTTT. Translated, it gives CASVASGTDTQYF.

This sequence joins TRBV28 and TRBJ2-3; D not resolved. The germline V and J ends were trimmed by 8 bases and 0 bases, with 15 bases remaining between them. Germline CDR1 and CDR2: MDHEN and SYDVKM. This CDR3 comprises 15 residues. For the CDR3, the DNA is TGTGCCAGCGTAGAAGGGTACTTGAGCACAGATACGCAGTATTTT. This sequence encodes CASVEGYLSTDTQYF.

The chain joins TRBV29-1 to TRBJ2-5; TRBD1 matches at 9 bases. The CDR3 loop spans 13 amino acids. V was pared by 1 base and J by 5 bases, with 2 bases of the junction left unmatched. From germline, CDR1 is SQVTM and CDR2 ANQGSEA. CDR3 bases: TGCAGCGTTGAAGGGACAGGGGATGAGACCCAGTACTTC. Its protein product is CSVEGTGDETQYF.

V and J are TRBV27 and TRBJ2-7; a possible D gene is TRBD1 (6 bases). Looked up from germline, CDR1 is MNHEY and CDR2 is SMNVEV (reference sequence). V lost 4 bases to trimming and J lost 2 bases, with 12 bases between them. This CDR3 comprises 14 residues. CDR3 amino acids: CASSSGQTTYEQYF. The DNA of the CDR3 is TGTGCCAGCAGTTCAGGACAGACCACCTACGAGCAGTACTTC.

The chain employs TRBV5-1 and TRBJ1-1; D is unresolved. The V gene lost 6 bases and the J gene lost 0 bases, with 15 bases spanning the gap. CDR1 SGHRS and CDR2 YFSETQ come from the germline V gene. The CDR3 has 15 residues. This CDR3 is CASTPLGGMNTEAFF. The DNA of the CDR3 is TGCGCCAGCACCCCACTCGGAGGTATGAACACTGAAGCTTTCTTT.

In this sample, this clone turned up once. The chain uses TRBV6-1 and TRBJ2-1; D unresolved. The length of the CDR3 is 13 residues. CDR1 and CDR2 from the germline V gene are MNHNS and SASEGT. Trimming pared 7 bases from V and 0 bases from J, leaving 7 bases between. The CDR3 nucleotides are TGTGCCAGCACAAAGAGCTCCTACAATGAGCAGTTCTTC. This gives the protein CASTKSSYNEQFF.

Concerning this clone: Other DNA sequences in this sample translate to the same CDR3. The gene calls are TRBV27 and TRBJ2-7; 9 positions agree with TRBD2. Germline V gene lookup returns CDR1 MNHEY and CDR2 SMNVEV (reference sequence). V dropped 2 bases and J dropped 3; count of bases not matched to a gene: 2. The CDR3 extends over 14 amino acids. CDR3 DNA: TGTGCCAGCAGTTTAGCGGGAGGGTTCTACGAGCAGTACTTC. Its translation: CASSLAGGFYEQYF.

The CDR3 coding sequence is TGTGCCAGCAGTTTAGGAACAGAGACCCAGTACTTC. It is translated as CASSLGTETQYF. The chain recombines TRBV28 with TRBJ2-5; no clear D gene. Trimming cost V 2 bases and J 4 bases, with 5 bases left between them. CDR1 is MDHEN, CDR2 SYDVKM, per germline. The CDR3 loop spans 12 amino acids.

The chain employs TRBV4-1 and TRBJ2-7, with TRBD2 matching over 7 bases. The V gene end was trimmed by 5 bases and the J gene end by 3 bases; junction bases not matched to a gene: 7. The CDR3 totals 14 residues. Germline-derived CDR1 and CDR2 are MGHRA and YSYEKL. The CDR3 nucleotides are TGCGCCAGCAGCTTGGGCGGGAGTAACTACGAGCAGTACTTC. Translating gives CASSLGGSNYEQYF.

The chain employs TRBV27 and TRBJ2-7; no clear D gene. The germline V gene encodes CDR1 MNHEY and CDR2 SMNVEV (reference sequence). Trimming took 3 bases from V and 6 from J, leaving 3 bases between them. CDR3 length equals 10 residues. Written as DNA, the CDR3 is TGTGCCAGCAGTTTTTGCGAGCAGTACTTC. Protein sequence: CASSFCEQYF.

The chain joins TRBV10-3 to TRBJ2-7; TRBD1 matches at 7 bases. CDR1 and CDR2 from the germline V gene are ENHRY and SYGVKD. With V trimmed by 2 bases and J by 7 bases, 5 bases remained unmatched. CDR3 length: 13 amino acids. CDR3 loop: CAISEIGGVEQYF. CDR3 in DNA: TGTGCCATCAGTGAGATAGGGGGCGTGGAGCAGTACTTC.

The chain combines TRBV10-3 with TRBJ2-7; maybe TRBD2 (5 bases). The germline CDR1 and CDR2 sequences are ENHRY and SYGVKD. V lost 6 bases to trimming and J lost 5 bases, with 17 bases between them. The CDR3 totals 14 residues. CDR3 protein: CAISPGWRADEQYF. CDR3 coding DNA: TGTGCCATCAGCCCGGGGTGGCGGGCCGACGAGCAGTACTTC.

The V call is TRBV6-5, the J call TRBJ2-2, with TRBD1 as a possible D gene (6 bases). This CDR3 has 15 residues. The V end was cut by 2 bases, the J end by 6 bases, with 13 bases between. CDR1 MNHEY and CDR2 SVGAGI come from the germline V gene. The CDR3 DNA reads as TGTGCCAGCAGTTACGCTCAGGGGTTGGCCGGGGAGCTGTTTTTT. Protein: CASSYAQGLAGELFF.

The chain employs TRBV29-1 and TRBJ2-3, with 8 bases matching TRBD1. CDR3 length equals 12 residues. The germline CDR1 and CDR2 sequences are SQVTM and ANQGSEA. V lost 6 bases, J lost 6 bases, and 5 bases stayed unmatched. CDR3 in DNA: TGCAGCGTGCGGACAGGGTGGGATACGCAGTATTTT. This sequence encodes CSVRTGWDTQYF.

V and J are TRBV5-5 and TRBJ2-3, with D uncertain. Per germline, CDR1 SGHKS and CDR2 YYEKEE (reference sequence). The V and J ends lost 6 bases and 0 bases respectively, with 11 bases between them. CDR3 length equals 14 residues. The CDR3 sequence: CASTQVSSTDTQYF. The CDR3 DNA reads TGTGCCAGCACGCAGGTATCAAGCACAGATACGCAGTATTTT.

The J gene is TRBJ2-2, the V gene TRBV10-2, with TRBD1 matching over 8 bases. The CDR3 is 14 amino acids. The V gene end was trimmed by 8 bases and the J gene end by 4 bases; junction bases not matched to a gene: 6. Germline CDR1 is WSHSY and CDR2 is SAAADI. The CDR3 spells CASQRTGTTGELFF. In DNA, the CDR3 is TGCGCCAGCCAGAGGACAGGGACCACCGGGGAGCTGTTTTTT.

The chain uses TRBV4-1 and TRBJ1-1; the D gene is possibly TRBD1 (5 bases). Trimming took off 5 bases at V and 5 bases at J, with 18 bases between the two ends. The germline V gene encodes CDR1 MGHRA and CDR2 YSYEKL. The CDR3 is made up of 15 amino acids. CDR3 sequence: CASSGGGTRGTEAFF. The CDR3 nucleotides read TGCGCCAGCAGCGGTGGTGGGACGAGAGGAACTGAAGCTTTCTTT.

This chain links TRBV4-3 with TRBJ2-7, with D perhaps matching TRBD2 (5 bases). The CDR3 covers 16 residues. Trimming removed 5 bases from V and 2 bases from J, with 19 bases in between. From germline, CDR1 is LGHNA and CDR2 YSLEER. For the CDR3, the DNA is TGCGCCAGCAGCGAACTTTTTGGGGAGAGGGCCTACGAGCAGTACTTC. The encoded protein is CASSELFGERAYEQYF.